One and the same sample provided the 11 T cell receptor beta chains below, sequenced in a study of beta chain features in type 1 diabetes (dated by TCRdb to between 2017 and 2018). Library preparation employed the immunoSEQ multiplex PCR assay. The entire isolated RNA was reverse transcribed using the High Capacity cDNA Reverse Transcription Kit, and thus expressed TCRB transcripts were sequenced. TCRdb took this table from immuneACCESS and kept in-frame rearrangements with V and J called. Such tables lack part of the clones; where checked against another copy, unresolved V genes explain under half of the gap, and the rest is unexplained. For this sample the table gives about 340,000 clones, of which 8% were detected only once. The top ten hold around 0.44% of the sample. The material sequenced was central memory CD4+ T cells from blood. The receptors were gathered from a young woman in good health.

This clone has more than one count but fewer than ten. This chain connects TRBV7-2 to TRBJ2-7; 7 bases align to TRBD2. Germline-derived CDR1 and CDR2 are SGHTA and FQGNSA. After removal of 5 bases from V and 0 bases from J, the junction contained 7 bases not matched to a gene. The CDR3 contains 15 residues. CDR3 in DNA: TGTGCCAGCAGCCTTAGCGGGTTTGGCTCCTACGAGCAGTACTTC. Encoded protein: CASSLSGFGSYEQYF.

The V call is TRBV5-4, the J call TRBJ2-2, with TRBD2 as a possible D gene (6 bases). This CDR3 has 15 residues. V lost 3 bases, J lost 5 bases, and 14 bases lay in between. In germline, CDR1 is SGHNT, CDR2 YYREEE (reference sequence). For the CDR3, the DNA is TGTGCCAGCAGCTCCGGGAGTGGGAAAACCGGGGAGCTGTTTTTT. Translated, it gives CASSSGSGKTGELFF.

There are a few counts of this clone. V gene TRBV5-4 combines with J gene TRBJ2-1; no clear D. Between the trimmed V and J ends, which lost 3 bases and 6 bases, there was a span of 10 bases. The CDR3 consists of 13 residues. Per germline, CDR1 SGHNT and CDR2 YYREEE (reference sequence). This chain's CDR3 is CASSSRMPNEQFF. The CDR3 coding sequence is TGTGCCAGCAGCTCAAGGATGCCCAATGAGCAGTTCTTC.

This sequence joins TRBV9 and TRBJ1-3; D gene unclear. The CDR3 sequence is 16 residues long. CDR1 is SGDLS and CDR2 is YYNGEE in the germline V gene. Trimming removed 4 bases from V and 0 bases from J, with 14 bases in between. CDR3 region: CASSPQAGSSGNTIYF. The CDR3 DNA sequence: TGTGCCAGCAGCCCCCAGGCCGGTTCCTCTGGAAACACCATATATTTT.

V is TRBV6-6 and J is TRBJ2-1, with 8 bases fitting TRBD2. The CDR3 is made up of 13 amino acids. Per the germline V gene, CDR1 is MNHNY and CDR2 is SVGAGI (reference sequence). Trimming took 8 bases from V and 2 from J; bases not matched to a gene: 2. CDR3 sequence: CASQREPYNEQFF. CDR3 bases: TGTGCCAGCCAGCGGGAGCCCTACAATGAGCAGTTCTTC.

The rearrangement links TRBV11-2 to TRBJ1-4; a possible D gene is TRBD1 (5 bases). The CDR3 is 13 amino acids. Germline lookup yields CDR1 SGHAT and CDR2 FQNNGV. Trimming took 4 bases from V and 10 from J, leaving 13 bases between them. Written as DNA, the CDR3 is TGTGCCAGCAGCTCCCCGCAGGGTGGAAAACTGTTTTTT. Translating it yields CASSSPQGGKLFF.

CDR3 DNA: TGTGCCAGCAGCTTAGTGCCCGGGAATAATGAAAAACTGTTTTTT. It codes for CASSLVPGNNEKLFF. J is TRBJ1-4 and V is TRBV7-6; no definite D call. Trimming took off 1 base at V and 4 bases at J, with 10 bases between the two ends. The CDR3 sequence is 15 residues long. The germline CDR1 and CDR2 sequences are SGHVS and FNYEAQ. The variable domain in full, completed from reference TRBV7-6 and TRBJ1-4, reads GAGVSQSPRYKVTKRGQDVALRCDPISGHVSLYWYRQALGQGPEFLTYFNYEAQQDKSGLPNDRFSAERPEGSISTLTIQRTEQRDSAMYRCASSLVPGNNEKLFFGSGTQLSVL.

The chain employs TRBV28 and TRBJ2-5; 10 bases agree with TRBD1. Germline loops: CDR1 MDHEN, CDR2 SYDVKM. V lost 5 bases to trimming and J lost 3 bases; unmatched junction nucleotides: 6. The CDR3 has 15 residues. This chain's CDR3 is CASSQPGQGKETQYF. CDR3 DNA: TGTGCCAGCAGTCAGCCGGGACAGGGGAAAGAGACCCAGTACTTC.

The chain uses TRBV6-1 and TRBJ2-5; 10 bases map to TRBD2. Germline V CDR1 and CDR2: MNHNS, SASEGT. The ends lost 4 bases at V and 5 bases at J; junction bases unmatched: 7. The CDR3 loop spans 15 amino acids. CDR3 nucleotides: TGTGCCAGCAGTGCTAAGGGACTAGCGTTGGAGACCCAGTACTTC. Its translation: CASSAKGLALETQYF.

The genes are TRBV5-1 and TRBJ2-3; no clear D. The CDR3 length is 14 residues. Trimming cost V 2 bases and J 6 bases, with 13 bases left between them. Germline CDR1 is SGHRS and CDR2 is YFSETQ. The CDR3 sequence is CASSFSEISDTQYF. The CDR3 nucleotides read TGCGCCAGCAGCTTCAGCGAGATTTCGGATACGCAGTATTTT. Full variable domain (missing parts from reference TRBV5-1 and TRBJ2-3): KAGVTQTPRYLIKTRGQQVTLSCSPISGHRSVSWYQQTPGQGLQFLFEYFSETQRNKGNFPGRFSGRQFSNSRSEMNVSTLELGDSALYLCASSFSEISDTQYFGPGTRLTVL.

CDR3 residues: CASSATLAAGELFF. DNA for the CDR3: TGTGCCAGCAGCGCGACACTAGCGGCCGGGGAGCTGTTTTTT. The chain employs TRBV11-2 and TRBJ2-2; 8 nucleotides line up with TRBD2. Per the germline V gene, CDR1 is SGHAT and CDR2 is FQNNGV. Trimming cost V 5 bases and J 6 bases; bases outside gene matches: 5. The CDR3 length is 14 residues.